This TCR beta chain appears in the sequencing data of a study of CD8 T cells in Susac syndrome. Sequencing of TCR beta, carried out with a high-throughput approach, was applied to CD8+ and CD4+ T cells from the blood. CDR3 length: 15 amino acids. With 5 bases removed from V and 2 bases from J, the gap between germline ends came to 13 bases. CDR1 is SGHRS, CDR2 YFSETQ, per germline. cDNA came from roughly 0.53 to 1 ug RNA primed by random hexamers. TCR beta CDR3 was amplified by immunoSEQ covering 54 Vbeta and 13 Jbeta. MiXCR was run by TCRdb on the immunoSEQ multiplex PCR reads, yielding one entry per CDR3 protein. The repertoire consists of about 71,000 distinct CDR3 sequences, with roughly 95% occurring once and the leading ten covering 0.095% to 0.12%.

Sequencing was done on a sample of CD4+ T cells from PBMCs. The sequence was collected from a human donor with multiple sclerosis. This chain links TRBV5-1 with TRBJ2-2; D perhaps matches TRBD1 (5 bases). This CDR3 reads CASRPGQGNTGELFF. For the CDR3, the DNA is TGCGCCAGCAGGCCCGGGCAGGGCAACACCGGGGAGCTGTTTTTT.